This entry is about one TCR beta chain. Antigen unknown. The data belong to a study of shared clonotypes between healthy human individuals. Whole-study findings and limits: Non-shared clonotypes were found to have lower generation probabilities than the clonotypes that were shared by all four of the sorted-subset donors.

TCRdb keeps only in-frame clones here, not all; method: immunoSEQ multiplex PCR. The data hold around 1.1 million clones, with 78% observed a single time. The clonotype originates from a man between 18 and 35 years old in good health. Some clones in this sample may be carry-over from other donors' samples. The sequenced sample consisted of memory CD4+ T cells from PBMCs. Subset reported: CD45RA-negative fraction.

The CDR3 nucleotides are TGTGCCAGCAGCTTACTCAGGTTGGATAGCAATCAGCCCCAGCATTTT. It codes for CASSLLRLDSNQPQHF. The chain couples TRBV7-8 to TRBJ1-5; no clear D gene. V was cut by 2 bases and J by 0 bases, with 11 bases left in between. CDR1 is SGHVS and CDR2 is FQNEAQ in the germline V gene. The CDR3 runs to 16 residues.